One sample yielded the 5 T cell receptor beta chains listed below, sequenced in a study of T-cell memory formation after mild COVID-19. TCRdb re-called the 5' RACE reads with MiXCR, one entry per CDR3 protein. Of about 360,000 distinct CDR3 sequences in the sample, roughly 14% were seen once. The material sequenced was PBMCs or a T cell subset sorted from them (not recorded which). The receptors derive from a young man who had mild COVID-19 (a few samples of this study predate the infection). Cell type and time point are not known.

This clonotype was seen at least ten times. The rearrangement uses TRBV10-3 and TRBJ2-6; TRBD1 might be the D (5 bases). V lost 2 bases to trimming and J lost 12 bases, with 14 bases between them. Looked up from germline, CDR1 is ENHRY and CDR2 is SYGVKD. This CDR3 is 14 amino acids long. The CDR3 loop is CAISEPRAGFVLTF. The CDR3 DNA reads as TGTGCCATCAGTGAGCCTAGGGCAGGGTTCGTCCTGACTTTC.

The chain links TRBV12-3 or TRBV12-4 to TRBJ2-3; D may be TRBD2 (5 bases). The CDR3 extends over 15 amino acids. V was pared by 5 bases and J by 1 base, with 13 bases between. CDR3 sequence: CASSDPGSGTDTQYF. The CDR3 nucleotides are TGTGCCAGCAGTGACCCGGGGTCGGGCACAGATACGCAGTATTTT.

This clonotype was recorded a few times. The V gene is TRBV11-2, the J gene TRBJ2-5, with unresolved D. Trimming pared 5 bases from V and 1 base from J, leaving 11 bases between. This CDR3 contains 14 residues. Germline V gene sequence: CDR1 SGHAT, CDR2 FQNNGV. In nucleotides, the CDR3 is TGTGCCAGCAGCCCCAGTTTTAGCCAAGAGACCCAGTACTTC. Protein sequence: CASSPSFSQETQYF.

The rearrangement uses TRBV4-1 and TRBJ2-5, with 8 bases fitting TRBD1. The J segment lost 2 bases and the V segment lost 4 bases, leaving 9 bases of the junction unmatched. Per germline, CDR1 MGHRA and CDR2 YSYEKL. The CDR3 is 16 residues long. The CDR3 DNA reads TGCGCCAGCAGCCGCCTTGTCAGGGGGCATCAAGAGACCCAGTACTTC. Residues: CASSRLVRGHQETQYF.

V usage is TRBV4-1 and J usage is TRBJ1-1, with 7 bases matching TRBD1. This CDR3 contains 15 residues. With 0 bases clipped from V and 5 bases from J, the junction kept 6 bases outside the gene matches. The germline V gene has CDR1 MGHRA and CDR2 YSYEKL. The CDR3 spells CASSQETTGLTEAFF. In nucleotides, the CDR3 is TGCGCCAGCAGCCAAGAAACGACAGGGCTAACTGAAGCTTTCTTT.